The text below deals with one T cell receptor beta chain. Its specificity is not known. This record comes from a study of T cell responses to AZD1222 COVID-19 vaccine. Trimming took 3 bases from V and 5 from J, leaving 3 bases between them. CDR1 and CDR2 from the germline V gene are SGHNT and YYREEE (reference sequence). The CDR3 totals 11 residues. Assay used: immunoSEQ multiplex PCR; TCRdb lists only in-frame clones, some missing. The data contain some 98,000 clones, less than 85% of them singletons. General study results and limits: Clonal diversity may have been underestimated, and the donors were mostly white British, with more females than males.

The origin of this receptor is an adult who received the AZD1222 COVID-19 vaccine. The input for sequencing was peripheral blood, taken 28 days after the second AZD1222 dose. This chain joins TRBV5-4 and TRBJ2-1; D remains ambiguous. CDR3 sequence: CASSSNNEQFF. CDR3 bases: TGTGCCAGCAGCTCAAACAATGAGCAGTTCTTC.